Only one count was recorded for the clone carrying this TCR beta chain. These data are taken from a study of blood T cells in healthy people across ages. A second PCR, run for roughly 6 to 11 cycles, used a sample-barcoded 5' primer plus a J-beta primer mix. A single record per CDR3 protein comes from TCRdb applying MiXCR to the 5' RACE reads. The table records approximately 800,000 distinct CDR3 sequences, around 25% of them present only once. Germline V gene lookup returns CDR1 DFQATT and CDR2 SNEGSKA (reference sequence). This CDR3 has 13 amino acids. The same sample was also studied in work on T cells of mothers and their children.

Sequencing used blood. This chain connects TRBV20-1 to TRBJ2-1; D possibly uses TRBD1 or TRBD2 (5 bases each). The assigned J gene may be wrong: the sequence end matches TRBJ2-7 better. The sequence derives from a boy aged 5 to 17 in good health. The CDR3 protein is CSAGQGGLDEQYF. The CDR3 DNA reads TGCAGTGCTGGGCAGGGCGGGTTAGACGAGCAGTACTTC.